The 22 T cell receptor beta chains below were found in one sample sequenced in a study of cytomegalovirus exposure and HLA in healthy donors (dated by TCRdb to 2015 to 2018). The library was produced with the immunoSEQ multiplex PCR assay. The source is immuneACCESS, and TCRdb retained only in-frame sequences with V and J called. Part of the clones is not carried over; for the studies checked, unresolved V genes explain less than half of this, and the remainder is unexplained. For this sample the table gives approximately 260,000 clones, of which just over 85% were detected only once. Of the sample, about 1% is held by the ten largest clones. Sequencing used PBMCs. These receptors were obtained from a woman between 18 and 29 years old in good health and CMV-seronegative.

This clone was detected a few times. The chain is built from TRBV5-4 and TRBJ2-7; 8 bases fit TRBD1. The J segment lost 5 bases and the V segment lost 4 bases, leaving 8 bases of the junction unmatched. Per the germline V gene, CDR1 is SGHNT and CDR2 is YYREEE (reference sequence). The CDR3 is 14 amino acids. In nucleotides, the CDR3 is TGTGCCAGCAGCCAGGGACAGGATAAGGACGAGCAGTACTTC. It translates to CASSQGQDKDEQYF.

This chain uses TRBV4-1 with TRBJ1-2; the D gene is possibly TRBD1 (5 bases). This CDR3 comprises 12 residues. Germline V lookup: CDR1 MGHRA, CDR2 YSYEKL. V was shortened by 1 base and J by 6 bases, with 6 bases between the two germline ends. The CDR3 bases are TGCGCCAGCAGCCAAGCAGGGCATGGCTACACCTTC. It codes for CASSQAGHGYTF.

The chain combines TRBV6-6 with TRBJ2-2; 7 positions agree with TRBD1. The CDR3 is 15 amino acids. After removal of 4 bases from V and 0 bases from J, the junction contained 2 bases not matched to a gene. Germline-derived CDR1 and CDR2 are MNHNY and SVGAGI (reference sequence). The CDR3 nucleotides read TGTGCCAGCAGTTGGGACAGCCCGAACACCGGGGAGCTGTTTTTT. It specifies CASSWDSPNTGELFF.

J is TRBJ2-7 and V is TRBV6-1; possibly TRBD1 for D (5 bases). The CDR3 is 11 residues long. Deletions cut 10 bases from V and 6 bases from J, with 13 bases between. Germline V gene sequence: CDR1 MNHNS, CDR2 SASEGT. The CDR3 protein is CAMGPLPEQYF. The DNA of the CDR3 is TGTGCCATGGGGCCACTCCCCGAGCAGTACTTC.

The genes are TRBV18 and TRBJ2-1, with TRBD1 matching 7 bases. Germline V CDR1 and CDR2: KGHSH, LQKENI. J was trimmed by 3 bases and V by 6 bases; bases with no gene match: 8. This CDR3 comprises 15 residues. As DNA, the CDR3 is TGTGCCAGCTCCTGGGGGCAGGGGGACTACAATGAGCAGTTCTTC. Amino acid sequence: CASSWGQGDYNEQFF. The full variable domain, completed using reference TRBV18 and TRBJ2-1, is NAGVMQNPRHLVRRRGQEARLRCSPMKGHSHVYWYRQLPEEGLKFMVYLQKENIIDESGMPKERFSAEFPKEGPSILRIQQVVRGDSAAYFCASSWGQGDYNEQFFGPGTRLTVL.

The chain is built from TRBV5-8 and TRBJ2-1; 8 nucleotides align to TRBD2. The V and J ends lost 2 bases and 4 bases, in that order; junction bases with no gene match: 8. The CDR3 extends over 16 amino acids. The germline V gene encodes CDR1 SGHTS and CDR2 YDEGEE. CDR3 sequence: CASSLIAGQIYNEQFF. DNA for the CDR3: TGTGCCAGCAGCTTAATAGCGGGACAAATTTACAATGAGCAGTTCTTC.

This clone was observed once. CDR3 bases: TGTGCCAGCAGCTTAGATGGAACAGGGGGCAGGGGCAATCAGCCCCAGCATTTT. Translated, it gives CASSLDGTGGRGNQPQHF. J is TRBJ1-5 and V is TRBV7-2; 9 bases map to TRBD1. Trimming cost V 1 base and J 2 bases; bases outside gene matches: 9. Germline-derived CDR1 and CDR2 are SGHTA and FQGNSA. The CDR3 extends over 18 amino acids.

This chain joins TRBV19 and TRBJ2-2; TRBD1 matches at 7 bases. With V trimmed by 4 bases and J by 9 bases, 11 bases remained unmatched. The length of the CDR3 is 15 residues. The germline V gene encodes CDR1 LNHDA and CDR2 SQIVND (reference sequence). The CDR3 DNA follows: TGTGCCAGTAGTAGGTCTGGGACAGCCGGCCGGGAGCTGTTTTTT. Translation gives CASSRSGTAGRELFF.

The chain employs TRBV5-1 and TRBJ1-1, with TRBD1 as a possible D gene (5 bases). The length of the CDR3 is 14 residues. Germline values: CDR1 SGHRS, CDR2 YFSETQ. Trimming pared 3 bases from V and 2 bases from J, leaving 11 bases between. The DNA of the CDR3 is TGCGCCAGCAGCTCCACAAGGGGAAACACTGAAGCTTTCTTT. Translated, it gives CASSSTRGNTEAFF. Looking up the rest from reference TRBV5-1 and TRBJ1-1 gives the full variable domain: KAGVTQTPRYLIKTRGQQVTLSCSPISGHRSVSWYQQTPGQGLQFLFEYFSETQRNKGNFPGRFSGRQFSNSRSEMNVSTLELGDSALYLCASSSTRGNTEAFFGQGTRLTVV.

The chain carries TRBV5-1 and TRBJ2-7; 8 bases line up with TRBD1. CDR1 and CDR2 (germline): SGHRS, YFSETQ. V dropped 3 bases and J dropped 0; count of bases not matched to a gene: 2. The length of the CDR3 is 14 residues. The CDR3 sequence is CASSWGQASYEQYF. The CDR3 bases are TGCGCCAGCAGCTGGGGACAGGCCTCCTACGAGCAGTACTTC.

The genes are TRBV30 and TRBJ1-4, with D tentatively TRBD1 (6 bases). Trimming took 8 bases from V and 7 from J, leaving 23 bases between them. The CDR3 runs to 15 residues. In germline, CDR1 is GTSNPN, CDR2 SVGIG (reference sequence). The CDR3, as DNA: TGTGCCGGATCGTCTCTAGACAGAGGGGGTGAAAAACTGTTTTTT. Translation gives CAGSSLDRGGEKLFF.

The chain combines TRBV2 with TRBJ2-1; tentatively, D is TRBD2 (6 bases). V was shortened by 8 bases and J by 0 bases, with 11 bases between the two germline ends. There are 14 residues in the CDR3. Per germline, CDR1 SNHLY and CDR2 FYNNEI. In nucleotides, the CDR3 is TGTGCCAGCTGTCGGGAGAGCTCCTACAATGAGCAGTTCTTC. Translated: CASCRESSYNEQFF.

The V gene is TRBV10-2, the J gene TRBJ1-6; a possible D gene is TRBD1 (5 bases). The CDR3 contains 18 residues. CDR1 and CDR2 (germline): WSHSY, SAAADI. Trimming shortened V by 0 bases and J by 10 bases, and 22 bases separated the two germline ends. The CDR3 loop reads CASSESMRRGRTTSPLHF. CDR3 in DNA: TGCGCCAGCAGTGAGTCGATGAGGAGGGGACGAACTACATCACCCCTCCACTTT.

This clone was seen more than once but under ten times. The chain joins TRBV5-1 to TRBJ1-4; the D gene is possibly TRBD1 (5 bases). The CDR3 is 16 residues long. Per the germline V gene, CDR1 is SGHRS and CDR2 is YFSETQ. Trimming removed 0 bases from V and 3 bases from J, with 12 bases in between. The CDR3 DNA follows: TGCGCCAGCAGCTTGGGGACACATGTAGCTAATGAAAAACTGTTTTTT. The encoded protein is CASSLGTHVANEKLFF.

The chain uses TRBV12-5 and TRBJ1-1; D unclear. Germline V gives CDR1 LGHNT, CDR2 FRNRAP. The CDR3 is 13 residues long. V lost 3 bases, J lost 2 bases, and 7 bases lay in between. CDR3 region: CASGFTANTEAFF. CDR3 nucleotide sequence: TGTGCTAGTGGTTTTACAGCAAACACTGAAGCTTTCTTT.

This sequence joins TRBV11-3 and TRBJ2-5, with TRBD2 matching 9 bases. The V segment lost 1 base and the J segment 5 bases; nucleotides outside the gene matches: 5. CDR3 length equals 15 residues. Germline assignment: CDR1 SGHNT and CDR2 YENEEA. CDR3 sequence reads: CASSLGLGLAETQYF. The CDR3 bases are TGTGCCAGCAGCTTAGGACTCGGACTAGCGGAGACCCAGTACTTC.

V gene TRBV27 combines with J gene TRBJ1-2; D ambiguous. The CDR3 runs to 12 residues. Trimming left V 0 bases short and J 8 bases short, with 7 bases between. Germline assignment: CDR1 MNHEY and CDR2 SMNVEV (reference sequence). CDR3 sequence: CASSLSGRGYTF. The CDR3 coding sequence is TGTGCCAGCAGTTTATCCGGGAGGGGCTACACCTTC.

This chain connects TRBV6-5 to TRBJ2-3; D may be TRBD1 (6 bases). V lost 4 bases and J 6 bases, leaving 11 bases between the germline ends. Germline lookup yields CDR1 MNHEY and CDR2 SVGAGI. The CDR3 runs to 13 residues. The CDR3 loop is CASSLQGHDTQYF. As DNA, the CDR3 is TGTGCCAGCAGTTTGCAGGGGCACGATACGCAGTATTTT.

The CDR3 coding sequence is TGCGCCAGCAGCCCGGGACAGGGAAATTACTACGAGCAGTACTTC. This codes for CASSPGQGNYYEQYF. This chain uses TRBV5-1 with TRBJ2-7, with 9 nucleotides matching TRBD1. The germline gives CDR1 SGHRS, CDR2 YFSETQ. Trimming cost V 4 bases and J 3 bases; bases outside gene matches: 8. The CDR3 has 15 residues.

The chain couples TRBV11-3 to TRBJ2-7; TRBD2 matches at 9 bases. The CDR3 contains 17 residues. Trimming at V came to 5 bases and at J to 5 bases, leaving 16 bases not matched to a gene. Germline CDR1 and CDR2: SGHNT and YENEEA. CDR3 amino acids: CASSPVLPLAGQDEQYF. CDR3 nucleotide sequence: TGTGCCAGCAGCCCCGTTTTACCTCTAGCGGGGCAGGACGAGCAGTACTTC.

This clone occurred once. V usage is TRBV7-9 and J usage is TRBJ1-6; possible D gene TRBD1, 6 bases. The V end was cut by 5 bases, the J end by 7 bases, with 15 bases between. Germline-derived CDR1 and CDR2 are SEHNR and FQNEAQ (reference sequence). The CDR3 contains 15 residues. CDR3 in DNA: TGTGCCAGCAGCCCCCCGCCGGGGGGCAATTCACCCCTCCACTTT. Translated: CASSPPPGGNSPLHF.

The rearrangement joins TRBV28 to TRBJ1-2, with D possibly being TRBD1 (6 bases). The CDR3 has 13 amino acids. Germline values: CDR1 MDHEN, CDR2 SYDVKM. The V gene lost 1 base and the J gene lost 8 bases, with 11 bases spanning the gap. CDR3 bases: TGTGCCAGCAGTTTATTGGGGGCGAGGGGCTACACCTTC. It is translated as CASSLLGARGYTF.